A single sample gave rise to the 17 T cell receptor beta chains below, sequenced in a study of Graves' ophthalmopathy and Graves' hyperthyroidism. Amplifying from RNA transcripts, the study obtained TCR beta CDR3 regions. An opening RT-PCR round employed HTBI primers and preceded a second-round multiplex PCR. Via MiXCR, TCRdb re-called the multiplex PCR reads, giving one row per CDR3 protein. The data show 200,000 to 300,000 distinct CDR3 sequences, with 45% seen just once and around half held by the top ten. Sequencing was done on a sample of peripheral blood. These TCRs come from an adult man with Graves' ophthalmopathy.

V and J are TRBV2 and TRBJ1-4; D uncertain. This CDR3 has 14 amino acids. Trimming removed 5 bases from V and 8 bases from J, with 15 bases in between. Germline V gene data show CDR1 as SNHLY and CDR2 as FYNNEI. CDR3 sequence (DNA): TGTGCCAGCAGTCCTACCGGGAAGCCCGAAAAACTGTTTTTT. Translation: CASSPTGKPEKLFF.

This chain joins TRBV7-2 and TRBJ1-5; D uncertain. Germline lookup yields CDR1 SGHTA and CDR2 FQGNSA. Trimming removed 5 bases from V and 1 base from J, with 12 bases in between. The CDR3 is 15 residues long. CDR3 loop: CASSHGGSSNQPQHF. CDR3 nucleotide sequence: TGTGCCAGCAGCCATGGAGGTAGCAGCAATCAGCCCCAGCATTTT.

V gene TRBV7-2 combines with J gene TRBJ1-1; D gene ambiguous. CDR1 is SGHTA and CDR2 is FQGNSA in the germline V gene. The CDR3 contains 11 residues. V gave up 7 bases and J gave up 5 bases, with 8 bases separating them. This CDR3 reads CASKGYTEAFF. The DNA of the CDR3 is TGTGCCAGCAAAGGGTATACTGAAGCTTTCTTT.

The chain links TRBV5-1 to TRBJ1-1; no definite D call. The CDR3 consists of 14 residues. Looked up from germline, CDR1 is SGHRS and CDR2 is YFSETQ. Trimming cost V 5 bases and J 0 bases, with 11 bases left between them. The CDR3 region has the DNA TGCGCCAGCAGGGGCACGGTTATGAACACTGAAGCTTTCTTT. Translated: CASRGTVMNTEAFF.

This clonotype was observed a handful of times. CDR3 sequence (DNA): TGTGCCAGCAGCTTAGGGTTAGGGCGGCAGCAAGAGACCCAGTACTTC. This translates into CASSLGLGRQQETQYF. The V gene is TRBV7-9, the J gene TRBJ2-5; D call uncertain. CDR1 SEHNR and CDR2 FQNEAQ come from the germline V gene (reference sequence). The CDR3 covers 16 residues. V shed 1 base and J shed 2 bases, with 14 bases lying between them.

The chain employs TRBV24-1 and TRBJ2-3; weak D call: TRBD1 (6 bases). V dropped 7 bases and J dropped 2 bases, with 9 bases sitting between them. Germline lookup yields CDR1 KGHDR and CDR2 SFDVKD. This CDR3 has 13 residues. CDR3 residues: CATRTGNTDTQYF. The CDR3 nucleotides are TGTGCCACCAGAACAGGGAACACAGATACGCAGTATTTT.

The DNA of the CDR3 is TGTGCCAGCAGCTCCTCAGGGGGCACTGAAGCTTTCTTT. Residues: CASSSSGGTEAFF. The V call is TRBV11-3, the J call TRBJ1-1, with 7 bases fitting TRBD1. V was clipped by 4 bases and J by 4 bases; unmatched bases: 3. The germline CDR1 and CDR2 sequences are SGHNT and YENEEA. The CDR3 covers 13 residues.

V is TRBV20-1 and J is TRBJ1-4; 9 nucleotides line up with TRBD1. Looked up from germline, CDR1 is DFQATT and CDR2 is SNEGSKA (reference sequence). V was pared by 3 bases and J by 8 bases, with 7 bases of the junction left unmatched. The CDR3 is made up of 14 amino acids. The CDR3, as DNA: TGCAGTGCTAGGCACAGGGGGCGCAACGAAAAACTGTTTTTT. Translating gives CSARHRGRNEKLFF.

The V gene is TRBV5-1, the J gene TRBJ1-1, with D possibly matching TRBD1 (5 bases). Germline V gene sequence: CDR1 SGHRS, CDR2 YFSETQ. The CDR3 is 14 residues long. Trimming cost V 1 base and J 2 bases, with 9 bases left between them. The CDR3 region has the DNA TGCGCCAGCAGCTTGTGGGGGGGTAACACTGAAGCTTTCTTT. Translating gives CASSLWGGNTEAFF.

CDR3 DNA sequence: TGTGCCAGCAGTGACAGAGGGGACAGGGGTTACGAGCAGTACTTC. This codes for CASSDRGDRGYEQYF. The gene calls are TRBV12-3 or TRBV12-4 and TRBJ2-7; 10 bases are shared with TRBD1. V shed 5 bases, J shed 4 bases, and the junction held 8 bases outside the gene matches. The CDR3 has 15 amino acids.

The chain uses TRBV6-5 and TRBJ1-3; possibly TRBD1 for D (5 bases). Germline V lookup: CDR1 MNHEY, CDR2 SVGAGI. The CDR3 sequence is 16 residues long. The ends were cut back, 6 bases at V and 0 bases at J, with 15 bases in the middle. The DNA of the CDR3 is TGTGCCAGCAGACGGGACTCATCCATCTCTGGAAACACCATATATTTT. Protein sequence: CASRRDSSISGNTIYF.

The chain uses TRBV25-1 and TRBJ2-3, with 9 bases matching TRBD1. J was trimmed by 2 bases and V by 5 bases; bases with no gene match: 8. The CDR3 has 16 amino acids. Germline-derived CDR1 and CDR2 are MGHDK and SYGVNS. DNA of the CDR3: TGTGCCAGCAGTCCTTTGGGACAGGGCAACACAGATACGCAGTATTTT. Encoded protein: CASSPLGQGNTDTQYF.

This chain links TRBV12-3 or TRBV12-4 with TRBJ1-1; 7 nucleotides match TRBD1. The CDR3 sequence is 14 residues long. J was trimmed by 7 bases and V by 6 bases; bases with no gene match: 11. Here the CDR3 DNA reads TGTGCCAGCAGGACAGGGAGGAGGGCCAATGAAGCTTTCTTT. The encoded protein is CASRTGRRANEAFF.

This clonotype turned up a few times. The chain recombines TRBV12-3 or TRBV12-4 with TRBJ2-7; D is unclear. This CDR3 region has 14 residues. The V end was cut by 3 bases, the J end by 1 base, with 10 bases between. This CDR3 is CASSFGPVSYEQYF. For the CDR3, the DNA is TGTGCCAGCAGTTTTGGACCGGTATCCTACGAGCAGTACTTC.

This sequence joins TRBV7-9 and TRBJ2-5; weak D call: TRBD1 (5 bases). V lost 1 base and J 5 bases, leaving 11 bases between the germline ends. The germline CDR1 and CDR2 sequences are SEHNR and FQNEAQ (reference sequence). The CDR3 has 14 amino acids. The CDR3 here is CASSLEGVRETQYF. The CDR3 region has the DNA TGTGCCAGCAGCTTAGAAGGGGTTCGGGAGACCCAGTACTTC.

The rearrangement joins TRBV19 to TRBJ2-3, with D hard to call. Germline loops: CDR1 LNHDA, CDR2 SQIVND (reference sequence). Trimming took 5 bases from V and 0 from J, leaving 9 bases between them. This CDR3 is built from 14 residues. The CDR3 sequence is CASSVQTSTDTQYF. In nucleotides, the CDR3 is TGTGCCAGTAGTGTACAGACTAGCACAGATACGCAGTATTTT.

The rearrangement links TRBV5-1 to TRBJ1-4; possible D gene TRBD1, 5 bases. Germline V gives CDR1 SGHRS, CDR2 YFSETQ. The CDR3 consists of 19 residues. The ends were cut back, 6 bases at V and 0 bases at J, with 24 bases in the middle. CDR3 DNA: TGCGCCAGCATCCACCGCCGGCAGGGCTATAGAGCAACTAATGAAAAACTGTTTTTT. This encodes CASIHRRQGYRATNEKLFF.